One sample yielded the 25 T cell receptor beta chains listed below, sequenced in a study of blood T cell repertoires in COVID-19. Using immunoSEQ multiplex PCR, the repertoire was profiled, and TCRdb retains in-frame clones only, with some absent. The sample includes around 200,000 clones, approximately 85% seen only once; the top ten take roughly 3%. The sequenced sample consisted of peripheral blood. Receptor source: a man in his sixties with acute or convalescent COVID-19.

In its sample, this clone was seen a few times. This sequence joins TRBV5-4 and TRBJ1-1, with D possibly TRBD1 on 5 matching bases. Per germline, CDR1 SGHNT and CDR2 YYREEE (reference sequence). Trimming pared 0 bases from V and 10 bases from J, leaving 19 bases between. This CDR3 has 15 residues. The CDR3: CASSLEWSQPGGAFF. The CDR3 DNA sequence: TGTGCCAGCAGCTTGGAATGGTCCCAGCCCGGGGGAGCTTTCTTT.

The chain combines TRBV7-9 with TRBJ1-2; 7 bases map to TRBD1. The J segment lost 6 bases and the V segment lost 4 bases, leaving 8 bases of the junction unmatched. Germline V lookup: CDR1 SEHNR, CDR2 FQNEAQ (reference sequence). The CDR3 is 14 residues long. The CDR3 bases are TGTGCCAGCAGCTCCGGGACAGACTCCGATGGCTACACCTTC. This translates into CASSSGTDSDGYTF.

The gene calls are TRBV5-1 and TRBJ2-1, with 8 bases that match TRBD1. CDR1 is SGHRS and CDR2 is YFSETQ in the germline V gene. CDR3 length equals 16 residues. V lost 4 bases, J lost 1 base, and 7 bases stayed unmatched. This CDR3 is CASSHPRTGSYNEQFF. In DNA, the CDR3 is TGCGCCAGCAGCCACCCCCGGACAGGGTCCTACAATGAGCAGTTCTTC.

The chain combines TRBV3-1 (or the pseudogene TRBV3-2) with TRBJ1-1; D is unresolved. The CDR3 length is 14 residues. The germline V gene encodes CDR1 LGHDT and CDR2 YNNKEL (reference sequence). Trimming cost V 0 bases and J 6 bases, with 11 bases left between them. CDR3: CASSQDSRLAEAFF. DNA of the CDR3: TGTGCCAGCAGCCAAGATTCGAGGTTGGCTGAAGCTTTCTTT.

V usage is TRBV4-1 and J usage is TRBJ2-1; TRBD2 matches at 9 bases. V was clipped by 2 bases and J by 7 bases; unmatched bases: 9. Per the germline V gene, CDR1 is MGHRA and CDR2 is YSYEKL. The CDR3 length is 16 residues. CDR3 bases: TGCGCCAGCAGCCAACCGCGGGAGGGAGGGCGGAATGAGCAGTTCTTC. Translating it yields CASSQPREGGRNEQFF.

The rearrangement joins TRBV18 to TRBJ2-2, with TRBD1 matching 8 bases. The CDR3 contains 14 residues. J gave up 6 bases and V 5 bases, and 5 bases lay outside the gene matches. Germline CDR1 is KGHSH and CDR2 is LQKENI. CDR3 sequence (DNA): TGTGCCAGCTCAGGACAGGGAACACCCGGGGAGCTGTTTTTT. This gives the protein CASSGQGTPGELFF.

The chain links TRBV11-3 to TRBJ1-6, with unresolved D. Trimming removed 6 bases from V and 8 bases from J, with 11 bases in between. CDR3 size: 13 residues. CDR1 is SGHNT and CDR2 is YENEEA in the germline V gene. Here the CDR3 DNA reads TGTGCCAGCAGTCCACATCGGGATTCACCCCTCCACTTT. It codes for CASSPHRDSPLHF.

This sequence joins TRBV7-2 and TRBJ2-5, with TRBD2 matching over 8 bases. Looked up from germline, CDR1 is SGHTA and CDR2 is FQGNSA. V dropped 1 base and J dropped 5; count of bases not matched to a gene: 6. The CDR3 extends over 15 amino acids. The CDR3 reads CASSLGAGGRETQYF. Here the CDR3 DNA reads TGTGCCAGCAGCTTAGGCGCGGGGGGCAGGGAGACCCAGTACTTC.

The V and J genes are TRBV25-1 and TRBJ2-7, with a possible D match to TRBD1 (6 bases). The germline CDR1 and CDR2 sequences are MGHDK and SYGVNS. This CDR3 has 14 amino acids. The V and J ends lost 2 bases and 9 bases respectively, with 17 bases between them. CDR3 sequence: CASSEPLRGYRQYF. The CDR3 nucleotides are TGTGCCAGCAGTGAACCTCTCAGGGGTTATCGGCAGTACTTC.

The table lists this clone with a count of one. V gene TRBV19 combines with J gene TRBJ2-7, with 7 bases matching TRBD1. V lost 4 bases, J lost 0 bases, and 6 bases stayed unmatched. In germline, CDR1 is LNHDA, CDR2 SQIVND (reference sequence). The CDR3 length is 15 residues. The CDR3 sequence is CASSKGQPISYEQYF. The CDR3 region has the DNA TGTGCCAGTAGTAAGGGACAGCCGATCTCCTACGAGCAGTACTTC.

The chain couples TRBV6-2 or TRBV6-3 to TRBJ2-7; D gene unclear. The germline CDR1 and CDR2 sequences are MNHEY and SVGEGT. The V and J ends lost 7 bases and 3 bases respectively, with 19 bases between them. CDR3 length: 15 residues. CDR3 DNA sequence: TGTGCCAGCATCCCACGAGGCAGAGACGGCTACGAGCAGTACTTC. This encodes CASIPRGRDGYEQYF.

The chain's CDR3 is CATQTNGGTNYGYTF. Written as DNA, the CDR3 is TGTGCCACACAGACAAACGGGGGAACTAACTATGGCTACACCTTC. J is TRBJ1-2 and V is TRBV3-1 (or the pseudogene TRBV3-2); a possible D gene is TRBD1 (5 bases). CDR3 length equals 15 residues. The V end was cut by 10 bases, the J end by 0 bases, with 18 bases between. Germline-derived CDR1 and CDR2 are LGHDT and YNNKEL (reference sequence).

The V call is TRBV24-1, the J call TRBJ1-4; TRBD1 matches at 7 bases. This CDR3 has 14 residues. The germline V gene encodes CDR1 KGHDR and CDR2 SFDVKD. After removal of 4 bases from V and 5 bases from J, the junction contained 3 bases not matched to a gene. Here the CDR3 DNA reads TGTGCCACCAGTGACCCAGGGGGAAATGAAAAACTGTTTTTT. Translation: CATSDPGGNEKLFF.

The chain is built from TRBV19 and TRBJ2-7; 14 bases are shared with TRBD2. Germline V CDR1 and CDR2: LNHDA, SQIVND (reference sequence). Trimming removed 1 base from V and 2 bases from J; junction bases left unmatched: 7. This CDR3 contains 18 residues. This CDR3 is CASSIAGTSGRRAYEQYF. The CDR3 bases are TGTGCCAGTAGTATAGCCGGGACTAGCGGGAGAAGGGCCTACGAGCAGTACTTC.

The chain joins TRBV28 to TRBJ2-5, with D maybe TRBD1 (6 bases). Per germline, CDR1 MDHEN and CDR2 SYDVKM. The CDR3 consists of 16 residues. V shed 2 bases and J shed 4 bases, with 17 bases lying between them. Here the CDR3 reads CASSLMRTVRGETQYF. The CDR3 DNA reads TGTGCCAGCAGTTTAATGCGGACAGTCCGAGGAGAGACCCAGTACTTC.

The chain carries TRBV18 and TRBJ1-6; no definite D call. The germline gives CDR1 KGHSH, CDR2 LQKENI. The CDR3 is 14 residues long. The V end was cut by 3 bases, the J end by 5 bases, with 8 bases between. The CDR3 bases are TGTGCCAGCTCACCCGCAACGGATAATTCACCCCTCCACTTT. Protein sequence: CASSPATDNSPLHF.

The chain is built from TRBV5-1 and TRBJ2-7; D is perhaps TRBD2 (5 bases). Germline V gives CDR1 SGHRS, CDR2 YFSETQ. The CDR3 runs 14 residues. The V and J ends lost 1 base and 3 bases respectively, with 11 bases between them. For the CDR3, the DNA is TGCGCCAGCAGCTTGAGTACAAGCGGCTACGAGCAGTACTTC. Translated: CASSLSTSGYEQYF.

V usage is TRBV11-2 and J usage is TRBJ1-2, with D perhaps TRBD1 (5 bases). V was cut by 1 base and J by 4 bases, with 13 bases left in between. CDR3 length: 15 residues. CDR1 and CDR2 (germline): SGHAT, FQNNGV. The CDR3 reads CASSLGPDIFYGYTF. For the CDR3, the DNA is TGTGCCAGCAGCTTAGGGCCGGACATTTTCTATGGCTACACCTTC.

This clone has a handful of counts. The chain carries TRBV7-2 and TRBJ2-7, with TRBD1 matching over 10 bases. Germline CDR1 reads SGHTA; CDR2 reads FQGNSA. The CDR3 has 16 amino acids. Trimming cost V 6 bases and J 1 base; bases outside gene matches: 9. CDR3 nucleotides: TGTGCCAGCAGTTCCCGACAGGGGGCGGTTTCCTACGAGCAGTACTTC. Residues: CASSSRQGAVSYEQYF.

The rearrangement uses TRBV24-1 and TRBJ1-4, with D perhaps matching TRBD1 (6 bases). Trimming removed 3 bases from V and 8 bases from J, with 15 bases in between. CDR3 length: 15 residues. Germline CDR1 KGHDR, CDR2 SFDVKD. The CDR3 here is CATSDAGAGPEKLFF. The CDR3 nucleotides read TGTGCCACCAGTGATGCGGGGGCCGGGCCAGAAAAACTGTTTTTT.

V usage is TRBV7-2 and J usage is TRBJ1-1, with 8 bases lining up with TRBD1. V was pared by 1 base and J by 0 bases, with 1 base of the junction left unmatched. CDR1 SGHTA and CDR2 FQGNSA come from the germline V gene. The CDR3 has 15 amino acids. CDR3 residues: CASSLGQGMNTEAFF. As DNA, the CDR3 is TGTGCCAGCAGCTTAGGACAGGGGATGAACACTGAAGCTTTCTTT.

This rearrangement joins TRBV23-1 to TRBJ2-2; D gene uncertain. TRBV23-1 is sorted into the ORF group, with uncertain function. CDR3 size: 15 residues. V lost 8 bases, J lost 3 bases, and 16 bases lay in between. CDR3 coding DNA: TGCGCCAGCCAACGAAACGGGTTGCACACCGGGGAGCTGTTTTTT. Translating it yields CASQRNGLHTGELFF.

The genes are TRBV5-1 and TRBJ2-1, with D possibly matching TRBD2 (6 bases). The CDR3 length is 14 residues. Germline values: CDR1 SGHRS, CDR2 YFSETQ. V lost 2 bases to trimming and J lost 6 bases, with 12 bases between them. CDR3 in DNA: TGCGCCAGCAGCTTTACGGGAGTCCGCAATGAGCAGTTCTTC. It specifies CASSFTGVRNEQFF.

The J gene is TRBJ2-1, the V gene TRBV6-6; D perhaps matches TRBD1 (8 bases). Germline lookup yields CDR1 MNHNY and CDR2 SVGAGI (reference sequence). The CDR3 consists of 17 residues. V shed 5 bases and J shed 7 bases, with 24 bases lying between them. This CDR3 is CASSPRFGAGQENEQFF. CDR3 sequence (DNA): TGTGCCAGCAGTCCTAGATTTGGAGCGGGACAGGAAAATGAGCAGTTCTTC.

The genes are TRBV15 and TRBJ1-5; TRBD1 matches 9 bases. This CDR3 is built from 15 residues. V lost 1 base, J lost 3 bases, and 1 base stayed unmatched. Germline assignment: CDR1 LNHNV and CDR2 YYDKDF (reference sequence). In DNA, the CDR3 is TGTGCCACCAGCAGAGGGGACAGGGCCAATCAGCCCCAGCATTTT. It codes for CATSRGDRANQPQHF. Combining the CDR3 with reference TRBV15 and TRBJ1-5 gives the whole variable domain DAMVIQNPRYQVTQFGKPVTLSCSQTLNHNVMYWYQQKSSQAPKLLFHYYDKDFNNEADTPDNFQSRRPNTSFCFLDIRSPGLGDTAMYLCATSRGDRANQPQHFGDGTRLSIL.